This TCR beta chain emerged from a study of shared clonotypes between healthy human individuals. Study as a whole: The donor pool was made up of two women and a few men aged 18 to 49.

For every subset, genomic DNA was evenly distributed across several immunoSEQ plates. TCRdb's table, derived via immunoSEQ multiplex PCR, lists solely in-frame clones and lacks some. The data contain 2 million to 2.5 million clones, more than 80% of them singletons. V lost 4 bases, J lost 1 base, and 13 bases lay in between. Germline CDR1 reads LNHDA; CDR2 reads SQIVND (reference sequence). This CDR3 is built from 15 residues. Sequenced material: naive CD4+ T cells from PBMCs. Subset indicated: CD45RA+ positively selected. V usage is TRBV19 and J usage is TRBJ1-1, with D hard to call. The clonotype comes from a man aged 18 to 30 in good health. Some clones in this sample may be carry-over from other donors' samples. CDR3 amino acids: CASSTVERKNTEAFF. The CDR3 region has the DNA TGTGCCAGTAGTACTGTTGAAAGGAAGAACACTGAAGCTTTCTTT.